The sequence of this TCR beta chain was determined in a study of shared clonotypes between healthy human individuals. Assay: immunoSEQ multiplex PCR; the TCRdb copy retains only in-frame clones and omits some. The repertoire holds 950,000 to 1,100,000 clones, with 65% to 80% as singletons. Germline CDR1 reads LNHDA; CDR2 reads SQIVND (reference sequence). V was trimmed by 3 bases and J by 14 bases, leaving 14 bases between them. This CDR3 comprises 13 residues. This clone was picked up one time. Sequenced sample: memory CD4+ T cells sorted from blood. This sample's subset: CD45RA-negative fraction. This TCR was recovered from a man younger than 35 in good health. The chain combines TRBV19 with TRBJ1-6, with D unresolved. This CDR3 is CASSIGVQDTLHF. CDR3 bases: TGTGCCAGTAGTATCGGAGTTCAAGACACCCTCCACTTT.